This TCR beta chain appears in the sequencing data of a study of blood T cell repertoires in COVID-19. Sequencing was performed with immunoSEQ multiplex PCR; in TCRdb, only in-frame clones are kept and a portion is missing. In the table there are about 270,000 clones, about 88% of which are singletons. V lost 5 bases to trimming and J lost 6 bases; unmatched junction nucleotides: 9. CDR1 MDHEN and CDR2 SYDVKM come from the germline V gene. This CDR3 has 16 residues. The source is a woman aged 50 to 60 who had recovered from COVID-19. The sample taken for sequencing was PBMCs or T cells enriched from blood (not recorded which). The rearrangement uses TRBV28 and TRBJ2-1; 11 bases line up with TRBD2. CDR3 in amino acids: CASSLAGLAAGNEQFF. In nucleotides, the CDR3 is TGTGCCAGCAGTCTAGCGGGACTAGCGGCGGGCAATGAGCAGTTCTTC.